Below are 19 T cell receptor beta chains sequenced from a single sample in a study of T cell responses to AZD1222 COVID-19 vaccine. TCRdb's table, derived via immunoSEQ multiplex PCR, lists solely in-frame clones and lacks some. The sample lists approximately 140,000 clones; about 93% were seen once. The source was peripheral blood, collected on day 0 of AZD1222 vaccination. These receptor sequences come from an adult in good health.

CDR3 in DNA: TGTGCCAGCACAAGTGGGGGCCTCTACGAGCAGTACTTC. This translates into CASTSGGLYEQYF. The chain couples TRBV7-2 to TRBJ2-7; the D gene is possibly TRBD1 (6 bases). V gave up 7 bases and J gave up 3 bases, with 13 bases separating them. The CDR3 sequence is 13 residues long. Germline V CDR1 and CDR2: SGHTA, FQGNSA. Together with reference TRBV7-2 and TRBJ2-7, the CDR3 gives the full variable domain: GAGVSQSPSNKVTEKGKDVELRCDPISGHTALYWYRQSLGQGLEFLIYFQGNSAPDKSGLPSDRFSAERTGGSVSTLTIQRTQQEDSAVYLCASTSGGLYEQYFGPGTRLTVT.

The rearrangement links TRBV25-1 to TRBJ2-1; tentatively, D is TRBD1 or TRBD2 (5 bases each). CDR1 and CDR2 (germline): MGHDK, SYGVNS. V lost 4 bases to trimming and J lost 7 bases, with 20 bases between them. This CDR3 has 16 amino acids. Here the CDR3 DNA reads TGTGCCAGCAGTGGGGGCGGGTCCCAAAAAAGGAATGAGCAGTTCTTC. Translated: CASSGGGSQKRNEQFF.

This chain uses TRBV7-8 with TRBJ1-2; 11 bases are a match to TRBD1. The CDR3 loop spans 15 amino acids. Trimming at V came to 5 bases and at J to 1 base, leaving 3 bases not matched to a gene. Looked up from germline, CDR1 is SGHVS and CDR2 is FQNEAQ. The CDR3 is CASSPGTGGNYGYTF. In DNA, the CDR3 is TGTGCCAGCAGCCCGGGGACAGGGGGTAACTATGGCTACACCTTC.

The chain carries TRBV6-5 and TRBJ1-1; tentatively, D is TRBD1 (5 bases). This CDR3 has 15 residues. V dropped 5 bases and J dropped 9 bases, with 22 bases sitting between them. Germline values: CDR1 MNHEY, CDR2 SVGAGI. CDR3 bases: TGTGCCAGCAGTACTCCGGCCGGGGCCAAACCCAAAGCTTTCTTT. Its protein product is CASSTPAGAKPKAFF.

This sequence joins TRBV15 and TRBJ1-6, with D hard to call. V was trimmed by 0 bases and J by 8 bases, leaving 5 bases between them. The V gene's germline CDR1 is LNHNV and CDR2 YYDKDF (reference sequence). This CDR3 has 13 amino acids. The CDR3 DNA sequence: TGTGCCACCAGCAGAGATATAGATTCACCCCTCCACTTT. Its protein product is CATSRDIDSPLHF.

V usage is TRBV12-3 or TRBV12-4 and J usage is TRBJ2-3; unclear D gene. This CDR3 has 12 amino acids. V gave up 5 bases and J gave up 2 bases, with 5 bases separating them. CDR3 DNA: TGTGCCAGCAGTCGGGTCACAGATACGCAGTATTTT. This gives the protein CASSRVTDTQYF.

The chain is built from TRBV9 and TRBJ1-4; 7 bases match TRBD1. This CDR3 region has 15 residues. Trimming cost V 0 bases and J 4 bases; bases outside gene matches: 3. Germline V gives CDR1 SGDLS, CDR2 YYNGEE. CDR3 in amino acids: CASSVGGQYNEKLFF. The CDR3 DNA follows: TGTGCCAGCAGCGTAGGGGGACAGTATAATGAAAAACTGTTTTTT.

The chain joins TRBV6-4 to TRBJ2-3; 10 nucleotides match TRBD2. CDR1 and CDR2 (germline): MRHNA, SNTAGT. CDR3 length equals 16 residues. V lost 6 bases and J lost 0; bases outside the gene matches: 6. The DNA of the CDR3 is TGTGCCAGCAGCCCCGGACTAGCGGCTAGCACAGATACGCAGTATTTT. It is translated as CASSPGLAASTDTQYF.

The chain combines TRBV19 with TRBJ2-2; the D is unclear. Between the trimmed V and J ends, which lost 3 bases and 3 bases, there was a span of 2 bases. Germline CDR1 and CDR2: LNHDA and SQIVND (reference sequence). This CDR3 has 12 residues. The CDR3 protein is CASSMDTGELFF. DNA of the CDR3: TGTGCCAGTAGTATGGACACCGGGGAGCTGTTTTTT.

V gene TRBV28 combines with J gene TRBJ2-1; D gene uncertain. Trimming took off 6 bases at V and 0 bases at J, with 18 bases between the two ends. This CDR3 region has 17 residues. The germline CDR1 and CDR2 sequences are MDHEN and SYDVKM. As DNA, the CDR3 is TGTGCCAGCAGCTCCCCAGGCTACCTTGGCTCCTACAATGAGCAGTTCTTC. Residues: CASSSPGYLGSYNEQFF.

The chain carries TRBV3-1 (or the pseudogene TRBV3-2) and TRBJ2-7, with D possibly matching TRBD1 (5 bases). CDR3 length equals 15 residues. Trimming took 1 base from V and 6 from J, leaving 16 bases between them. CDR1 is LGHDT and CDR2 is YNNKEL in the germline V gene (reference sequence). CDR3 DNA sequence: TGTGCCAGCAGCCAAGTGGCAGGGTATTTACCCGAGCAGTACTTC. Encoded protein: CASSQVAGYLPEQYF.

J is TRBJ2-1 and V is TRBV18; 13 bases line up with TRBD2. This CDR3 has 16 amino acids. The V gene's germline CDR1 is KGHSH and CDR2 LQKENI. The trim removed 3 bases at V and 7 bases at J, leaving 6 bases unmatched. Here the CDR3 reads CASSPELAGGRNEQFF. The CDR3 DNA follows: TGTGCCAGCTCACCTGAACTAGCGGGAGGGCGAAATGAGCAGTTCTTC.

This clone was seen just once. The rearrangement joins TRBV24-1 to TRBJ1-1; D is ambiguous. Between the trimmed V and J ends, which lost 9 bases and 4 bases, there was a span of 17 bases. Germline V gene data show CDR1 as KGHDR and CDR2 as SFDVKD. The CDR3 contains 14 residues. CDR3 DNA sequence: TGTGCCACCTGGGGTCCGGCCCGGATCACTGAAGCTTTCTTT. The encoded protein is CATWGPARITEAFF.

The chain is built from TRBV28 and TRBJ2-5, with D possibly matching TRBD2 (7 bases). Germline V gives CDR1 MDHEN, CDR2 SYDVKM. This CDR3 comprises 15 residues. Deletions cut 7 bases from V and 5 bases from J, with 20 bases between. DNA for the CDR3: TGTGCCAGCACCAGGCCGAAGGGGGGAGGGGAGACCCAGTACTTC. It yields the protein CASTRPKGGGETQYF.

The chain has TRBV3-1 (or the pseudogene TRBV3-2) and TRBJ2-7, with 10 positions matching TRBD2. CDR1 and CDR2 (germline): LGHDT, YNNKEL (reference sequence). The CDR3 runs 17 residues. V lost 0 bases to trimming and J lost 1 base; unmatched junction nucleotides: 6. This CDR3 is CASSQDFRTSGSYEQYF. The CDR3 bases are TGTGCCAGCAGCCAAGATTTCAGGACTAGCGGTTCCTACGAGCAGTACTTC.

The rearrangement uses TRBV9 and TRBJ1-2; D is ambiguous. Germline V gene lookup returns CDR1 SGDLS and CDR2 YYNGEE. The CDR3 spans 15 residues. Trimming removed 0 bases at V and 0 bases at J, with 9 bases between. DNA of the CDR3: TGTGCCAGCAGCGTAGAAACGGCAACTAACTATGGCTACACCTTC. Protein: CASSVETATNYGYTF.

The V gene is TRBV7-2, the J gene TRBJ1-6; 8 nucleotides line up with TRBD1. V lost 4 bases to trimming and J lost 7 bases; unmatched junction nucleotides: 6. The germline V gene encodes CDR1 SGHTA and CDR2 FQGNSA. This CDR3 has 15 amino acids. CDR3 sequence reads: CASSSWTGWNSPLHF. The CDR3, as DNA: TGTGCCAGCAGCTCCTGGACAGGGTGGAATTCACCCCTCCACTTT.

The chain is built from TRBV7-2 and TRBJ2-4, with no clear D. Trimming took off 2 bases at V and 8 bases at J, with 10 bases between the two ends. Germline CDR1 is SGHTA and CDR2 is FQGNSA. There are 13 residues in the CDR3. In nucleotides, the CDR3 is TGTGCCAGCAGCTTAAGAGTTTCGGACATTCAGTACTTC. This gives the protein CASSLRVSDIQYF.

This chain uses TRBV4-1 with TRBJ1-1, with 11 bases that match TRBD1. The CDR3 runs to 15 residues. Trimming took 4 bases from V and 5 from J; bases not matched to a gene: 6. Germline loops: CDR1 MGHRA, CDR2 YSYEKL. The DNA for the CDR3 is TGCGCCAGCAGCCGCGCCGGGACAGGGGGAACTGAAGCTTTCTTT. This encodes CASSRAGTGGTEAFF.